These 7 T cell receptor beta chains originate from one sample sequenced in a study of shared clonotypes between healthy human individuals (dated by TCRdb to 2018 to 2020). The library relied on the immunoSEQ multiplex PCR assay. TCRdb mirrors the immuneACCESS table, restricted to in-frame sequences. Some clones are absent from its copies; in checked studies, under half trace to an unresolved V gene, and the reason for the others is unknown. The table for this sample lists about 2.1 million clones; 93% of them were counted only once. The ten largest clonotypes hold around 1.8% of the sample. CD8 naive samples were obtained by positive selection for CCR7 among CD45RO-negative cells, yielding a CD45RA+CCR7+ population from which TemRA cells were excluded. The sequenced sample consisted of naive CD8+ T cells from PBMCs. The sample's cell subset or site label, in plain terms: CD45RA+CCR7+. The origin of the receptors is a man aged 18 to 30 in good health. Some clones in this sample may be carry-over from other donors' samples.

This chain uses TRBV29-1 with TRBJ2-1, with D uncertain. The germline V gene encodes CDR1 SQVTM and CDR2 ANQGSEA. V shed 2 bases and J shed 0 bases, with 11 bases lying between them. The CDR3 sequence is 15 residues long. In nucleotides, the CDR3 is TGCAGCGTTGAAACCGCTTCCAGCTCCTACAATGAGCAGTTCTTC. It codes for CSVETASSSYNEQFF.

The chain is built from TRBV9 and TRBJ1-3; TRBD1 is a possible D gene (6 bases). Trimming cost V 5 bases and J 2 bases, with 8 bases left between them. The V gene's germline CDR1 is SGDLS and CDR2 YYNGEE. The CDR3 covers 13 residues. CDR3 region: CASRPGAGNTIYF. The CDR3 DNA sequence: TGTGCCAGCAGACCAGGGGCTGGAAACACCATATATTTT. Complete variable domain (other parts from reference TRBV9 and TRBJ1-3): DSGVTQTPKHLITATGQRVTLRCSPRSGDLSVYWYQQSLDQGLQFLIQYYNGEERAKGNILERFSAQQFPDLHSELNLSSLELGDSALYFCASRPGAGNTIYFGEGSWLTVV.

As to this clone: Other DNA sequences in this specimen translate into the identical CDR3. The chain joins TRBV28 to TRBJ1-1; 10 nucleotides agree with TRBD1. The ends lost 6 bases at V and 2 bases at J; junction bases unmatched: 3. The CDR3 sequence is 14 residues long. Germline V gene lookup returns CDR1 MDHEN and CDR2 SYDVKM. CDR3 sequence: CASSATGGNTEAFF. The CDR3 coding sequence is TGTGCCAGCAGCGCGACAGGGGGCAACACTGAAGCTTTCTTT.

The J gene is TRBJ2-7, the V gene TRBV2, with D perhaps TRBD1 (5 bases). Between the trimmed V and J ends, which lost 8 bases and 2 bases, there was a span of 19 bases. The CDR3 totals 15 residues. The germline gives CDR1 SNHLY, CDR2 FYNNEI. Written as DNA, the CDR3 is TGTGCCAGCGACTTCAGGGAAGGATCTACCTACGAGCAGTACTTC. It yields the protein CASDFREGSTYEQYF.

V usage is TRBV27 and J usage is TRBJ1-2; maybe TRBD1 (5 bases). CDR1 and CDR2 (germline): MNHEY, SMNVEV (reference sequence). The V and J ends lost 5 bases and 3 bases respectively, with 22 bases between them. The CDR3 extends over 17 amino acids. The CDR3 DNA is TGTGCCAGCAGTCCACGACCGGGACCCAGGCAGTACTATGGCTACACCTTC. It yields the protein CASSPRPGPRQYYGYTF.

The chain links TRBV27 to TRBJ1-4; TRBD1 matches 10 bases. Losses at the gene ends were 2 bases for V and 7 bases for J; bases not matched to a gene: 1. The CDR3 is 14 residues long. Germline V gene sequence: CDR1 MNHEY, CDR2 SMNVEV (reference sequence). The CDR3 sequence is CASSLGDRGEKLFF. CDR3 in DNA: TGTGCCAGCAGTTTAGGGGACAGGGGTGAAAAACTGTTTTTT.

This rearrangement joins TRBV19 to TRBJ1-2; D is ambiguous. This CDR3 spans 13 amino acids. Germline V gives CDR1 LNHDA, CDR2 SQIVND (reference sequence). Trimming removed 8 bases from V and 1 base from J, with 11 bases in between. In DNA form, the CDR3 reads TGTGCCAGTGGCGGTGATTTTAACTATGGCTACACCTTC. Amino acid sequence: CASGGDFNYGYTF.